These 17 T cell receptor beta chains originate from one sample sequenced in a study of T-cell reconstitution after alpha-beta-depleted transplantation in children. For TCRbeta, the library was prepared with unique molecular identifiers. TCRdb re-analysed the PCR reads in MiXCR, keeping a single row per CDR3 protein. The table includes almost 500,000 distinct CDR3 sequences, 12% detected once. The sequencing here drew on PBMCs from the stem cell graft donor, taken from the stem cell graft. These receptor sequences come from a human donor who donated a stem cell graft to a child with combined immunodeficiency.

This clonotype was counted only a few times. The chain links TRBV29-1 to TRBJ2-3; D might be TRBD1 (6 bases). The CDR3 extends over 13 amino acids. Germline CDR1 SQVTM, CDR2 ANQGSEA. Trimming removed 6 bases at V and 2 bases at J, with 12 bases between. The CDR3 nucleotides are TGCAGCGTCACTCGGGACAACACAGATACGCAGTATTTT. Residues: CSVTRDNTDTQYF.

This clonotype has a handful of counts. This sequence joins TRBV20-1 and TRBJ2-1; 8 bases align to TRBD2. This CDR3 spans 13 amino acids. Germline CDR1 is DFQATT and CDR2 is SNEGSKA (reference sequence). J lost 5 bases, V lost 3 bases, and 3 bases had no gene match. CDR3 sequence reads: CSASGRANNEQFF. In DNA form, the CDR3 reads TGCAGTGCTAGCGGGAGGGCCAACAATGAGCAGTTCTTC.

This clonotype appeared many times. The chain links TRBV20-1 to TRBJ2-7; D might be TRBD1 (5 bases). V was cut by 1 base and J by 6 bases, with 10 bases left in between. The CDR3 contains 12 residues. From germline, CDR1 is DFQATT and CDR2 SNEGSKA (reference sequence). CDR3 in amino acids: CSARGLGLEQYF. The CDR3 DNA is TGCAGTGCTAGAGGACTGGGGCTCGAGCAGTACTTC.

V is TRBV6-2 or TRBV6-3 and J is TRBJ2-1; 12 positions agree with TRBD2. The length of the CDR3 is 13 residues. CDR1 is MNHEY and CDR2 is SVGEGT in the germline V gene. Trimming removed 8 bases from V and 7 bases from J; junction bases left unmatched: 3. The CDR3 loop is CASRTSGGNEQFF. For the CDR3, the DNA is TGTGCCAGCCGAACTAGCGGGGGGAATGAGCAGTTCTTC.

The chain combines TRBV11-3 with TRBJ2-1, with 11 bases lining up with TRBD2. With V trimmed by 4 bases and J by 3 bases, 5 bases remained unmatched. Germline V gene lookup returns CDR1 SGHNT and CDR2 YENEEA. This CDR3 contains 16 residues. The CDR3 sequence: CASSSKGTSGYNEQFF. The CDR3 DNA reads as TGTGCCAGCAGCTCAAAGGGGACTAGCGGCTACAATGAGCAGTTCTTC.

CDR3 region: CASRTSGQETQYF. The CDR3 bases are TGTGCCAGCAGGACTAGCGGACAAGAGACCCAGTACTTC. This chain joins TRBV2 and TRBJ2-5, with 9 nucleotides matching TRBD2. The germline V gene has CDR1 SNHLY and CDR2 FYNNEI. V gave up 6 bases and J gave up 2 bases; unmatched junction bases: 1. CDR3 size: 13 residues.

Many counts were recorded for this clonotype. V is TRBV9 and J is TRBJ2-2, with no clear D. The CDR3 covers 15 residues. Germline values: CDR1 SGDLS, CDR2 YYNGEE. V lost 0 bases and J 0 bases, leaving 6 bases between the germline ends. The chain's CDR3 is CASSVGLANTGELFF. The CDR3, as DNA: TGTGCCAGCAGCGTAGGTCTAGCGAACACCGGGGAGCTGTTTTTT.

The chain is built from TRBV15 and TRBJ2-7; 7 bases line up with TRBD1. The CDR3 is made up of 18 amino acids. The junction had 16 bases not matched to a gene; V was cut back by 0 bases and J by 5 bases. Germline V gene data show CDR1 as LNHNV and CDR2 as YYDKDF (reference sequence). CDR3 coding DNA: TGTGCCACCAGCAGAGATTTATCGGCCGTGAGGCAGGGGGACGAGCAGTACTTC. It yields the protein CATSRDLSAVRQGDEQYF.

This clonotype was picked up one time. The V gene is TRBV18, the J gene TRBJ2-7; 8 bases agree with TRBD1. Germline CDR1 reads KGHSH; CDR2 reads LQKENI. V was pared by 2 bases and J by 5 bases, with 8 bases of the junction left unmatched. The CDR3 loop spans 15 amino acids. This CDR3 reads CASSPDDRGRDEQYF. The CDR3 DNA follows: TGTGCCAGCTCACCAGACGACAGGGGCAGAGACGAGCAGTACTTC.

This clonotype was picked up many times. The chain recombines TRBV5-1 with TRBJ2-1, with 10 nucleotides matching TRBD1. Trimming removed 4 bases from V and 4 bases from J; junction bases left unmatched: 8. This CDR3 region has 16 residues. Looked up from germline, CDR1 is SGHRS and CDR2 is YFSETQ. CDR3 sequence: CASSKGQGSLYNEQFF. CDR3 in DNA: TGCGCCAGCAGCAAGGGACAGGGGTCGTTATACAATGAGCAGTTCTTC.

Remarks on this clonotype: This may be a read error: a much more frequent sequence differs by one nucleotide. The chain recombines TRBV29-1 with TRBJ1-1; D is perhaps TRBD1 (5 bases). Germline V CDR1 and CDR2: SQVTM, ANQGSEA. The CDR3 length is 12 residues. CDR3 amino acids: CSAGHPNTEAIF. CDR3 DNA: TGCAGCGCAGGACACCCAAACACTGAAGCTATCTTT. The full variable domain, with the rest looked up from reference TRBV29-1 and TRBJ1-1, is SAVISQKPSRDICQRGTSLTIQCQVDSQVTMMFWYRQQPGQSLTLIATANQGSEATYESGFVIDKFPISRPNLTFSTLTVSNMSPEDSSIYLCSAGHPNTEAIFGQGTRLTVV.

This clonotype was picked up many times. This chain joins TRBV29-1 and TRBJ2-3, with 10 bases aligning to TRBD2. V lost 7 bases and J lost 0; bases outside the gene matches: 7. The germline V gene encodes CDR1 SQVTM and CDR2 ANQGSEA. The CDR3 consists of 15 residues. CDR3 sequence: CSAETSGRSTDTQYF. The DNA of the CDR3 is TGCAGCGCCGAGACTAGCGGGCGTAGCACAGATACGCAGTATTTT.

The chain recombines TRBV27 with TRBJ1-2; a weak D match, TRBD1 (5 bases). The CDR3 contains 13 residues. The V gene lost 4 bases and the J gene lost 2 bases, with 8 bases spanning the gap. CDR1 and CDR2 from the germline V gene are MNHEY and SMNVEV (reference sequence). The DNA of the CDR3 is TGTGCCAGCAGTTGGAAGGGGAACTATGGCTACACCTTC. Translated, it gives CASSWKGNYGYTF.

At least ten counts were recorded for this clonotype. The V and J genes are TRBV20-1 and TRBJ2-3, with TRBD2 matching 10 bases. Losses at the gene ends were 3 bases for V and 3 bases for J; bases not matched to a gene: 12. This CDR3 has 17 residues. Germline V gives CDR1 DFQATT, CDR2 SNEGSKA (reference sequence). The CDR3 DNA reads TGCAGTGCTAGGCCGTGGGCTGGACTAGCGGATACAGATACGCAGTATTTT. It encodes CSARPWAGLADTDTQYF.

This clonotype was seen at least ten times. The CDR3: CASSYGRFGEQYF. For the CDR3, the DNA is TGTGCCAGCAGCTACGGAAGGTTCGGCGAGCAGTACTTC. The chain carries TRBV7-2 and TRBJ2-7; no clear D gene. The CDR3 is 13 amino acids. V lost 4 bases, J lost 6 bases, and 13 bases lay in between. CDR1 is SGHTA, CDR2 FQGNSA, per germline.

This clonotype was observed a handful of times. This sequence joins TRBV6-5 and TRBJ1-4; unclear D gene. Trimming took off 2 bases at V and 1 base at J, with 8 bases between the two ends. The CDR3 loop spans 15 amino acids. CDR1 and CDR2 (germline): MNHEY, SVGAGI. In nucleotides, the CDR3 is TGTGCCAGCAGTTACGACGGATTAACTAATGAAAAACTGTTTTTT. Its protein product is CASSYDGLTNEKLFF.

The rearrangement joins TRBV7-8 to TRBJ2-1; D is uncertain. The V gene's germline CDR1 is SGHVS and CDR2 FQNEAQ. The V and J ends lost 5 bases and 9 bases respectively, with 11 bases between them. There are 12 residues in the CDR3. DNA for the CDR3: TGTGCCAGCAGCGGATCTGAGATTGAGCAGTTCTTC. Protein: CASSGSEIEQFF.